Below are 12 T cell receptor beta chains sequenced from a single sample in a study of blood T cell repertoires in COVID-19. Libraries were prepared by immunoSEQ multiplex PCR; TCRdb keeps only in-frame clonotypes and omits some of them. In the table there are about 270,000 clones, 88% of which are singletons. The sample taken for sequencing was PBMCs or T cells enriched from blood (not recorded which). These receptors were collected from a woman aged 55 to 70 in a cohort exposed to, infected with or recovered from COVID-19 (not recorded which).

V gene TRBV7-2 combines with J gene TRBJ2-1, with 7 positions matching TRBD1. The germline gives CDR1 SGHTA, CDR2 FQGNSA. J was trimmed by 1 base and V by 5 bases; bases with no gene match: 5. There are 15 residues in the CDR3. The CDR3 DNA sequence: TGTGCCAGCAGCCGGACAGGTATATCCTACAATGAGCAGTTCTTC. It codes for CASSRTGISYNEQFF.

V and J are TRBV24-1 and TRBJ2-5; TRBD1 matches 7 bases. The J segment lost 1 base and the V segment lost 5 bases, leaving 3 bases of the junction unmatched. Germline CDR1 is KGHDR and CDR2 is SFDVKD. This CDR3 is built from 14 residues. The CDR3: CATSAKGAQETQYF. CDR3 DNA sequence: TGTGCCACCAGTGCCAAGGGGGCCCAAGAGACCCAGTACTTC.

The chain joins TRBV6-5 to TRBJ1-2, with D possibly being TRBD1 (5 bases). V gave up 8 bases and J gave up 10 bases, with 14 bases separating them. Germline CDR1 is MNHEY and CDR2 is SVGAGI. The length of the CDR3 is 11 residues. DNA for the CDR3: TGTGCCAGCTCGGGGGAAGGGGACTACACCTTC. The encoded protein is CASSGEGDYTF.

CDR3 DNA sequence: TGTGCCAGCAGCTTAGAAGGCAGACTTAGCAATCAGCCCCAGCATTTT. It encodes CASSLEGRLSNQPQHF. The chain employs TRBV7-2 and TRBJ1-5; D call uncertain. The ends were cut back, 1 base at V and 0 bases at J, with 10 bases in the middle. The CDR3 contains 16 residues. Looked up from germline, CDR1 is SGHTA and CDR2 is FQGNSA.

This chain uses TRBV5-4 with TRBJ2-2; the match to TRBD2 covers 8 bases. The CDR3 contains 15 residues. Trimming removed 5 bases from V and 2 bases from J; junction bases left unmatched: 5. Germline V gene data show CDR1 as SGHNT and CDR2 as YYREEE (reference sequence). The CDR3, as DNA: TGTGCCAGCAGGGCGGGAGGTCTTAACACCGGGGAGCTGTTTTTT. Translating it yields CASRAGGLNTGELFF.

This chain joins TRBV28 and TRBJ2-5; 14 positions match TRBD2. Germline CDR1 MDHEN, CDR2 SYDVKM. J was trimmed by 5 bases and V by 4 bases; bases with no gene match: 6. CDR3 length equals 16 residues. CDR3 loop: CASSSGTSGSWETQYF. The CDR3, as DNA: TGTGCCAGCAGTTCCGGGACTAGCGGGAGTTGGGAGACCCAGTACTTC.

This chain connects TRBV2 to TRBJ1-5, with D possibly being TRBD1 (6 bases). The germline V gene has CDR1 SNHLY and CDR2 FYNNEI. There are 13 residues in the CDR3. The V end was cut by 5 bases, the J end by 4 bases, with 9 bases between. This CDR3 is CASSKQGNQPQHF. CDR3 DNA: TGTGCCAGCAGTAAACAGGGAAATCAGCCCCAGCATTTT. The whole variable domain, filled in from reference TRBV2 and TRBJ1-5, reads EPEVTQTPSHQVTQMGQEVILRCVPISNHLYFYWYRQILGQKVEFLVSFYNNEISEKSEIFDDQFSVERPDGSNFTLKIRSTKLEDSAMYFCASSKQGNQPQHFGDGTRLSIL.

In its sample, this clone was seen once. The chain has TRBV9 and TRBJ1-2, with D tentatively TRBD1 (5 bases). V was cut by 0 bases and J by 2 bases, with 11 bases left in between. Germline V CDR1 and CDR2: SGDLS, YYNGEE. This CDR3 has 15 residues. CDR3 protein: CASSVDLGGNYGYTF. In nucleotides, the CDR3 is TGTGCCAGCAGCGTAGATCTGGGGGGGAACTATGGCTACACCTTC. The whole variable domain, filled in from reference TRBV9 and TRBJ1-2, reads DSGVTQTPKHLITATGQRVTLRCSPRSGDLSVYWYQQSLDQGLQFLIQYYNGEERAKGNILERFSAQQFPDLHSELNLSSLELGDSALYFCASSVDLGGNYGYTFGSGTRLTVV.

The V and J genes are TRBV5-1 and TRBJ1-5, with D uncertain. The germline V and J ends were trimmed by 2 bases and 2 bases, with 11 bases remaining between them. CDR1 is SGHRS, CDR2 YFSETQ, per germline. This CDR3 has 15 residues. The CDR3 region is CASSLLGLGNQPQHF. The CDR3 DNA reads as TGCGCCAGCAGCTTACTAGGGTTGGGCAATCAGCCCCAGCATTTT.

V and J are TRBV30 and TRBJ1-3; no clear D. CDR1 is GTSNPN, CDR2 SVGIG, per germline (reference sequence). V lost 0 bases and J lost 1, with 13 bases in between. The CDR3 runs 16 residues. The CDR3 DNA reads TGTGCCTGGAGTGTACCCCGCCCGGGGTCTGGAAACACCATATATTTT. Amino acids: CAWSVPRPGSGNTIYF.

The rearrangement links TRBV6-2 or TRBV6-3 to TRBJ2-2; D may be TRBD2 (5 bases). Germline V CDR1 and CDR2: MNHEY, SVGEGT. There are 12 residues in the CDR3. The ends were cut back, 3 bases at V and 6 bases at J, with 5 bases in the middle. The CDR3, as DNA: TGTGCCAGCAGTTATAGCGCCGGGGAGCTGTTTTTT. Translated: CASSYSAGELFF.

This rearrangement joins TRBV5-1 to TRBJ2-1, with 7 positions matching TRBD2. The length of the CDR3 is 17 residues. The germline V gene has CDR1 SGHRS and CDR2 YFSETQ. V lost 3 bases to trimming and J lost 0 bases; unmatched junction nucleotides: 9. The CDR3 here is CASSSDSAGSSYNEQFF. The CDR3 region has the DNA TGCGCCAGCAGCTCAGACTCAGCGGGGAGCTCCTACAATGAGCAGTTCTTC.